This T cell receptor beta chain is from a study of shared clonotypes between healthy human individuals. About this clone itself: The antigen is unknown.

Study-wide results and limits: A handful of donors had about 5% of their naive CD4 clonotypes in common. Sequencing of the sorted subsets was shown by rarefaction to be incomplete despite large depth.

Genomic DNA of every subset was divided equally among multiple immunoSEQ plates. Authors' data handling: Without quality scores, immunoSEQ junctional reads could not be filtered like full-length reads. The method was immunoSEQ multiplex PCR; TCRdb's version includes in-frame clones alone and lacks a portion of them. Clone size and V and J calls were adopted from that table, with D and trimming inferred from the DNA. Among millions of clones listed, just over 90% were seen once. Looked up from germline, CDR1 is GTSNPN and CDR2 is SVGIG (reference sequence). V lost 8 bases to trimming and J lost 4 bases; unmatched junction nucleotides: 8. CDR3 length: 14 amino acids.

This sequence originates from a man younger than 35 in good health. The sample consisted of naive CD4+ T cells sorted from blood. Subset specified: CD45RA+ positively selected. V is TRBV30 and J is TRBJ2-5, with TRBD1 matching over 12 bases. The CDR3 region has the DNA TGTGCCAGCCACGGGACAGGGGGCCCAGAGACCCAGTACTTC. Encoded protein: CASHGTGGPETQYF.